This T cell receptor beta chain was recorded in a study of T cells in Graves' hyperthyroidism and ophthalmopathy. General study results and limits: Appearing also in blood were most of the thyroid clonotypes expanded above 0.001.

RNA transcripts gave rise to amplified TCR beta CDR3 regions. HTBI primers were employed in a first-round RT-PCR of the TCR CDR3. TCRdb called the multiplex PCR reads again in MiXCR, with one record for every CDR3 protein. In the table there are fewer than 350,000 distinct CDR3 sequences, around a fifth of which are singletons. CDR3 length: 15 residues. Trimming at V came to 2 bases and at J to 2 bases, leaving 3 bases not matched to a gene. The germline gives CDR1 MGHRA, CDR2 YSYEKL. As regards this clonotype: What it binds is not known.

This rearrangement joins TRBV4-1 to TRBJ2-5, with TRBD2 matching over 9 bases. The sequencing sample was made of blood. The receptor comes from a man aged 50-59 years with Graves' ophthalmopathy. The CDR3 DNA sequence: TGCGCCAGCAGCCAACCGGGACTAGCTCAAGAGACCCAGTACTTC. It is translated as CASSQPGLAQETQYF.